These T cell receptor beta chains were read from a single sample in a study of response to subunit inactivated influenza vaccine. TCRdb re-analysed the RT-PCR reads in MiXCR, keeping a single row per CDR3 protein. The top ten hold approximately 11% of the sample, which has 750,000 to 850,000 distinct CDR3 sequences, about a fifth seen once. The source material was PBMCs from blood, sampled about 5 days after vaccination. The receptors were gathered from a man in his fifties who received an inactivated influenza vaccine. Both conserved end residues are part of each CDR3. A D gene is named only where the DNA matches it firmly. Clone size, where shown, is once, few, many, or a class for clones that have expanded.

abundance | j_gene | v_gene | d_gene | CDR3nt | CDR3aa
few | TRBJ1-4 | TRBV7-2 | NA | TGTGCCAGCACCTGGACTACTAATGAAAAACTGTTTTTT | CASTWTTNEKLFF
few | TRBJ2-7 | TRBV6-5 | NA | TGTGCCAGCAGTTTAACGGAAAAACCCTACGAGCAGTACTTC | CASSLTEKPYEQYF
NA | TRBJ1-2 | TRBV2 | TRBD1 | TGTGCCAGCAGGGTGGACAGGCAAAAGGGGGGCTACACCTTC | CASRVDRQKGGYTF
NA | TRBJ2-1 | TRBV3-1 | NA | TGTGCCAGCAGCCAAGTATCGGGCTCCAACAATGAGCAGTTCTTC | CASSQVSGSNNEQFF
few | TRBJ1-3 | TRBV7-2 | NA | TGTGCCAGCAGCTTTACAGGGTACCTTGGAAACACCATATATTTT | CASSFTGYLGNTIYF
NA | TRBJ2-7 | TRBV7-2 | NA | TGTGCCAGCAGCTTAGCCTCGCTATACCCCTTTATTGGCTACGAGCAGTACTTC | CASSLASLYPFIGYEQYF
NA | TRBJ2-5 | TRBV5-1 | TRBD2 | TGCGCCACCTCTAGTGGGACTAGCGGGGGAGAGACCCAGTACTTC | CATSSGTSGGETQYF
few | TRBJ1-5 | TRBV12-3/TRBV12-4 | NA | TGTGCCAGCAGAAAGTTAGGGGGGGGCCAGCCCCAGCATTTT | CASRKLGGGQPQHF
NA | TRBJ2-7 | TRBV20-1 | NA | TGCAGTGCTAAACGGGTCCCGTCTCCCGAGCAGTACTTC | CSAKRVPSPEQYF
NA | TRBJ2-3 | TRBV24-1 | NA | TGTGCCACCAGCATATCTAGGGGGACACATCCAGATACGCAGTATTTT | CATSISRGTHPDTQYF
many | TRBJ2-7 | TRBV20-1 | TRBD2 | TGCAGTGCTAGAGATCTCCGGACTAGCGGAGGTTACGAGCAGTACTTC | CSARDLRTSGGYEQYF
many | TRBJ2-4 | TRBV6-5 | TRBD2 | TGTGCCAGCAGTTTAGGGACTAGCGGGAAAAACATTCAGTACTTC | CASSLGTSGKNIQYF
few | TRBJ2-2 | TRBV4-2 | TRBD2 | TGTGCCAGCAGCCAAGATTGGGGGGGAGCCGGGGAGCTGTTTTTT | CASSQDWGGAGELFF
many | TRBJ2-7 | TRBV20-1 | NA | TGCAGTGCTAGAAGTCCCGGTGGGTACGAGCAGTACTTC | CSARSPGGYEQYF
few | TRBJ2-3 | TRBV29-1 | TRBD2 | TGCAGCGTGACGTCAACTAGCGGGAGGGCCGGGGATACGCAGTATTTT | CSVTSTSGRAGDTQYF
NA | TRBJ2-7 | TRBV6-1 | NA | TGTGCCAGCAGTGCGGACAGCCTCTTTGAGCAGTACTTC | CASSADSLFEQYF
NA | TRBJ2-3 | TRBV2 | TRBD2 | TGTGCCAGCTCAAGCCTTACTAGCGGAGATACGCAGTATTTT | CASSSLTSGDTQYF
NA | TRBJ2-5 | TRBV6-1 | TRBD2 | TGTGCCAGCAGTGTTTGGCTAGCGGGAGGTAAAGAGACCCAGTACTTC | CASSVWLAGGKETQYF
NA | TRBJ2-3 | TRBV6-2/TRBV6-3 | NA | TGTGCCAGCAGTTACCTAGGTCGCACAGATACGCAGTATTTT | CASSYLGRTDTQYF
few | TRBJ2-7 | TRBV29-1 | NA | TGCAGCGTTGTGACCCCTGGGCCCCACGAGCAGTACTTC | CSVVTPGPHEQYF
NA | TRBJ1-2 | TRBV29-1 | NA | TGCAGCGTTGAAGTGGTTGGGCGGGGTGACAACTATGGCTACACCTTC | CSVEVVGRGDNYGYTF
NA | TRBJ2-1 | TRBV12-3/TRBV12-4 | NA | TGTGCCAGCAGGAACAGACGCTCCTACAATGAGCAGTTCTTC | CASRNRRSYNEQFF
NA | TRBJ2-3 | TRBV10-3 | TRBD2 | TGTGCCATCAGTGAACTAGCGGGAGGGACCACAGATACGCAGTATTTT | CAISELAGGTTDTQYF
few | TRBJ2-1 | TRBV5-1 | TRBD2 | TGCGCCAGCAGCTTGGTACGAGGCGCGGGAGCTAATGAGCAGTTCTTC | CASSLVRGAGANEQFF
NA | TRBJ1-1 | TRBV6-1 | NA | TGTGCCAGCAGCCCCCTCCGGTACACTGAAGCTTTCTTT | CASSPLRYTEAFF
few | TRBJ2-5 | TRBV5-1 | TRBD2 | TGCGCCAGCAGCGCCCAGACTAGCGGAGAGACCCAGTACTTC | CASSAQTSGETQYF
few | TRBJ2-7 | TRBV28 | NA | TGTGCCAGCAGTTCCAACCGCTACGAGCAGTACTTC | CASSSNRYEQYF
NA | TRBJ2-1 | TRBV6-5 | TRBD2 | TGTGCCAGCAGTTACTCTGGTAGCGGGAGCCCCTACAATGAGCAGTTCTTC | CASSYSGSGSPYNEQFF
NA | TRBJ2-3 | TRBV20-1 | TRBD2 | TGCAGTGCTAGTTCGCGGACTAGTGGTGGGTCAGATACGCAGTATTTT | CSASSRTSGGSDTQYF
few | TRBJ1-2 | TRBV4-3 | NA | TGCGCCAGCAGCCAAGACCAGGGAAGATCGGGTGGCTACACCTTC | CASSQDQGRSGGYTF
NA | TRBJ2-1 | TRBV18 | NA | TGTGCCAGCTCACCACCGGGGGAAAGGATTTCCTACAATGAGCAGTTCTTC | CASSPPGERISYNEQFF
NA | TRBJ2-1 | TRBV4-2 | TRBD2 | TGTGCCAGCAGCTACCTAGCGGGAGAAAAGAATGAGCAGTTCTTC | CASSYLAGEKNEQFF
NA | TRBJ2-7 | TRBV7-2 | NA | TGTGCCAGCAGCTTAAGTAGGGTTGGCTACGAGCAGTACTTC | CASSLSRVGYEQYF
NA | TRBJ2-7 | TRBV12-3/TRBV12-4 | TRBD1 | TGTGCCAGCAGTCCCTCGACAGGGTCCGGGCAGTACTTC | CASSPSTGSGQYF
many | TRBJ2-5 | TRBV24-1 | NA | TGTGCCACCAGTGGATATTTACTGGAGACCCAGTACTTC | CATSGYLLETQYF
NA | TRBJ2-7 | TRBV10-3 | TRBD1 | TGTGCCATCAGTCGGGACAGAGATCCTGGCGAGCAGTACTTC | CAISRDRDPGEQYF
few | TRBJ2-3 | TRBV9 | NA | TGTGCCAGCAGCGACCTTGGGCGGGCGCTCACAGATACGCAGTATTTT | CASSDLGRALTDTQYF
NA | TRBJ1-5 | TRBV20-1 | TRBD1 | TGCAGTGCTAGTGATGGAGTCAGGGGGAGCAATCAGCCCCAGCATTTT | CSASDGVRGSNQPQHF
few | TRBJ2-3 | TRBV10-2 | TRBD1 | TGCGCCAGCAGTGAGGGCTCAGGGACAGGGGGAACAGATACGCAGTATTTT | CASSEGSGTGGTDTQYF
NA | TRBJ1-1 | TRBV12-3/TRBV12-4 | TRBD1 | TGTGCCAGCAGGTCGACAGGGATGAACACTAAAGCTTTCTTT | CASRSTGMNTKAFF
many | TRBJ2-1 | TRBV20-1 | TRBD1 | TGCAGTGCTAGAGATATCCCCAAACAGGGGAATGAGCAGTTCTTC | CSARDIPKQGNEQFF
few | TRBJ2-1 | TRBV29-1 | NA | TGCAGCGTTGGGGTTTTTACTGAGCAGTTCTTC | CSVGVFTEQFF
NA | TRBJ2-7 | TRBV20-1 | TRBD2 | TGCAGTTCATCCCGCGGGCTAGCGGGTCTTTACGAGCAGTACTTC | CSSSRGLAGLYEQYF
many | TRBJ2-3 | TRBV7-2 | TRBD2 | TGTGCCAGCAGCTTCGCTACCCGACTAGCGGGATTCGATACGCAGTATTTT | CASSFATRLAGFDTQYF
few | TRBJ2-5 | TRBV15 | NA | TGTGCCACCAGCACCCCCGGGATGGGGGAGACCCAGTACTTC | CATSTPGMGETQYF
NA | TRBJ1-2 | TRBV14 | NA | TGTGCCAGCAGCCGAGCGGAGTATGGCTACACCTTC | CASSRAEYGYTF
few | TRBJ2-5 | TRBV20-1 | TRBD1 | TGCAGTGCTAGAGATTGGGACAGGGGAAGCCAAGAGACCCAGTACTTC | CSARDWDRGSQETQYF
many | TRBJ1-5 | TRBV12-3/TRBV12-4 | TRBD1 | TGTGCCAGCACCAGATCAGGGGGGAGCAATCAGCCCCAGCATTTT | CASTRSGGSNQPQHF
few | TRBJ2-1 | TRBV11-2 | TRBD2 | TGTGCCAGCAGCCGTCTAGCGGGAGGTTATGATGAGCAGTTCTTC | CASSRLAGGYDEQFF
many | TRBJ2-4 | TRBV6-4 | TRBD1 | TGTGCCAACCCACCCTCGAGTTCGACAGGGGAGAAATGTCCCAAAAACATTCAGTACTTC | CANPPSSSTGEKCPKNIQYF
few | TRBJ2-1 | TRBV5-5 | TRBD1 | TGTGCCAGCAGCTTTCCCCCGCAGGGGGCCTCTGATGAGCAGTTCTTC | CASSFPPQGASDEQFF
NA | TRBJ2-7 | TRBV5-6 | NA | TGTGCCAGCAGCCAAAAACTGGGCTACGAGCAGTACTTC | CASSQKLGYEQYF
few | TRBJ2-7 | TRBV5-1 | TRBD1 | TGCGCCAGCAGCAAGGGGACAGCAAAGGACTACGAGCAGTACTTC | CASSKGTAKDYEQYF
many | TRBJ1-5 | TRBV4-1 | NA | TGCGCCAGCAGCCAAGATGACGCCCAGCCCCAGCATTTT | CASSQDDAQPQHF